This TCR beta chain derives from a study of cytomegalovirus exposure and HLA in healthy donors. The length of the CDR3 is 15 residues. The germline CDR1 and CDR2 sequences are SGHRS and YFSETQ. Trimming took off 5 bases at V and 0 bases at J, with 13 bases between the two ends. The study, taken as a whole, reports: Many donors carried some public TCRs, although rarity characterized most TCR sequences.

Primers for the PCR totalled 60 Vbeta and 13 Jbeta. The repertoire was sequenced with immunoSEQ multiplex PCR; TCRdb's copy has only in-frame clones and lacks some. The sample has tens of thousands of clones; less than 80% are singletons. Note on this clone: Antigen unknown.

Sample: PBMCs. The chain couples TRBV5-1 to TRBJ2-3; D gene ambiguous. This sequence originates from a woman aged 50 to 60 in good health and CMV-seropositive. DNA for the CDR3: TGCGCCAGCAGTCCGACAATTTCTAGCACAGATACGCAGTATTTT. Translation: CASSPTISSTDTQYF.